A single sample gave rise to the 3 T cell receptor beta chains below, sequenced in a study of blood T cell repertoires in COVID-19. Generated by immunoSEQ multiplex PCR, the TCRdb table keeps only in-frame clones and is missing some. In the table there are some 180,000 clones, 65% to 85% of which are singletons. The sequencing sample was made of peripheral blood. The receptors originated from a woman aged 70 to 79 who had recovered from COVID-19.

The table lists this clone with a few counts. The genes are TRBV30 and TRBJ1-2; 8 positions match TRBD1. The CDR3 contains 12 residues. Germline V CDR1 and CDR2: GTSNPN, SVGIG (reference sequence). Trimming removed 2 bases from V and 13 bases from J; junction bases left unmatched: 9. CDR3 amino acids: CAWSPGTGDPTF. CDR3 nucleotide sequence: TGTGCCTGGAGTCCCGGGACAGGAGATCCCACCTTC.

V gene TRBV5-1 combines with J gene TRBJ2-7; tentative D call: TRBD2 (5 bases). V was clipped by 4 bases and J by 8 bases, with 16 bases between them. From germline, CDR1 is SGHRS and CDR2 YFSETQ. The CDR3 contains 13 residues. Here the CDR3 DNA reads TGCGCCAGCAGCCCCACTAGTCCCTCACAGCAGTACTTC. It specifies CASSPTSPSQQYF.

The chain is built from TRBV29-1 and TRBJ2-3; D gene uncertain. The CDR3 extends over 14 amino acids. Germline CDR1 is SQVTM and CDR2 is ANQGSEA. V was shortened by 4 bases and J by 6 bases, with 17 bases between the two germline ends. The CDR3 region is CSVAIGRPPDTQYF. In DNA, the CDR3 is TGCAGCGTTGCTATCGGCAGGCCCCCGGATACGCAGTATTTT.